The rows below give T cell receptor beta chains drawn from one sample of a study of radiotherapy plus CTLA-4 blockade in lung cancer. TCRdb's table, derived via immunoSEQ multiplex PCR, lists solely in-frame clones and lacks some. The sample has approximately 52,000 clones, around 79% seen once. The specimen comprised peripheral blood, sampled from a patient treated with radiotherapy plus ipilimumab. Receptors originate from a human donor with non-small cell lung cancer whose response to radiotherapy plus ipilimumab could not be evaluated. Each CDR3 is given with its conserved first and last residue. Each record gives: V gene, D gene, clone size, J gene, CDR3 protein, CDR3 DNA. A D gene is named only where the DNA matches it firmly. Only part of the rows carry a size: once, few, many, or a class if the clone is expanded.

TRBV2	-	-	TRBJ1-2	CASRPNREYYGYTF	TGTGCCAGCAGACCAAACAGGGAGTACTATGGCTACACCTTC
TRBV7-9	TRBD2	-	TRBJ2-5	CASERGDSQETQYF	TGTGCCTCGGAGCGGGGAGACAGCCAAGAGACCCAGTACTTC
TRBV18	-	-	TRBJ2-5	CASSAAAETQYF	TGTGCCAGTTCGGCGGCAGCAGAGACCCAGTACTTC
TRBV5-1	TRBD2	-	TRBJ2-5	CASSLEGGTWKTQYF	TGCGCCAGCAGCTTGGAGGGAGGGACTTGGAAGACCCAGTACTTC
TRBV2	TRBD1	-	TRBJ2-5	CASSEVDRGEETQYF	TGTGCCAGCAGTGAAGTAGACAGGGGGGAAGAGACCCAGTACTTC
TRBV28	TRBD1	-	TRBJ2-7	CASSPPGQGIYEQYF	TGTGCCAGCAGCCCGCCGGGACAGGGAATCTACGAGCAGTACTTC
TRBV7-8	-	-	TRBJ2-2	CASSLRGNTGELFF	TGTGCCAGCAGCTTAAGGGGAAACACCGGGGAGCTGTTTTTT
TRBV5-1	TRBD1	-	TRBJ2-3	CASSPGQGATDTQYF	TGCGCCAGCAGCCCGGGACAGGGGGCAACAGATACGCAGTATTTT
TRBV18	TRBD1	-	TRBJ1-3	CASSPGTEALGNTIYF	TGTGCCAGCTCACCCGGGACAGAGGCGCTCGGAAACACCATATATTTT
TRBV14	TRBD2	once	TRBJ2-1	CASSQVRTRFGEQFF	TGTGCCAGCAGCCAAGTCAGGACTAGATTTGGTGAGCAGTTCTTC
TRBV2	-	-	TRBJ1-5	CASSGETGYSNQPQHF	TGTGCCAGCAGTGGGGAGACAGGATATAGCAATCAGCCCCAGCATTTT
TRBV19	-	-	TRBJ2-3	CASSIFGSKDTQYF	TGTGCCAGTAGTATCTTCGGGAGTAAAGATACGCAGTATTTT
TRBV19	-	-	TRBJ2-1	CASSILGADNEQFF	TGTGCCAGTAGTATACTTGGGGCGGACAATGAGCAGTTCTTC
TRBV5-1	TRBD2	-	TRBJ2-7	CASSFGTSGANLKYF	TGCGCCAGCAGCTTCGGGACTAGCGGGGCCAACTTGAAGTACTTC
TRBV7-9	TRBD2	-	TRBJ2-5	CASSFSGSSETQYF	TGTGCCAGCAGCTTCAGCGGGAGCTCGGAGACCCAGTACTTC
TRBV14	TRBD2	-	TRBJ2-7	CASTSTSGGSYEQYF	TGCGCCAGCACCTCGACTAGCGGGGGTTCCTACGAGCAGTACTTC
TRBV15	TRBD1	-	TRBJ2-3	CATSKRTGVIDTQYF	TGTGCCACCAGCAAGAGGACAGGGGTTATAGATACGCAGTATTTT
TRBV28	TRBD2	-	TRBJ2-3	CASSFSGSRADTQYF	TGTGCCAGCAGTTTTAGCGGGAGTAGGGCAGATACGCAGTATTTT
TRBV2	TRBD2	-	TRBJ2-1	CASNGLAGTYNEQFF	TGTGCCAGCAACGGACTAGCGGGGACCTACAATGAGCAGTTCTTC
TRBV30	-	few	TRBJ1-3	CAWRSKSGNTIYF	TGTGCCTGGAGATCTAAATCTGGAAACACCATATATTTT
TRBV4-3	-	medium-sized	TRBJ2-7	CASSQEYSLPYYEQYF	TGCGCCAGCAGCCAAGAATACAGCCTTCCTTACTACGAGCAGTACTTC
TRBV27	-	-	TRBJ1-1	CASSRRTGSAVKEAFF	TGTGCCAGCAGTCGACGCACAGGGAGCGCCGTGAAGGAAGCTTTCTTT
TRBV6-5	-	-	TRBJ1-5	CASSPSTGFRPQHF	TGTGCCAGCAGCCCGTCGACAGGATTTAGGCCCCAGCATTTT
TRBV5-1	TRBD2	-	TRBJ2-3	CASSLVGRGDTQYF	TGCGCCAGCAGCTTGGTCGGGAGGGGGGATACGCAGTATTTT
TRBV7-2	-	few	TRBJ1-1	CASSFYSEAFF	TGTGCCAGCAGCTTCTATTCTGAAGCTTTCTTT
TRBV28	-	-	TRBJ1-4	CASCELNLNEKLFF	TGTGCCAGCTGTGAGCTGAACCTTAATGAAAAACTGTTTTTT
TRBV19	-	-	TRBJ2-7	CASSMVIGRASYEQYF	TGTGCCAGTAGTATGGTCATTGGGCGGGCCTCCTACGAGCAGTACTTC
TRBV27	-	once	TRBJ2-4	CASSPPGLPPGKNIQYF	TGTGCCAGCAGTCCTCCGGGACTTCCGCCGGGCAAAAACATTCAGTACTTC
TRBV5-4	TRBD2	-	TRBJ2-1	CASSPKGLAEFWSYNEQFF	TGTGCCAGCAGCCCAAAGGGACTAGCGGAATTTTGGTCCTACAATGAGCAGTTCTTC
TRBV4-3	TRBD2	-	TRBJ2-2	CASSQDSGGAVFF	TGCGCCAGCAGCCAAGATAGCGGGGGGGCTGTGTTTTTT
TRBV10-2	TRBD2	-	TRBJ2-1	CASRAGGRGNEQFF	TGCGCCAGCAGGGCGGGCGGGAGGGGGAATGAGCAGTTCTTC
TRBV19	TRBD2	few	TRBJ2-3	CARRLAGEASTDTQYF	TGTGCCCGCAGACTAGCGGGGGAGGCTAGCACAGATACGCAGTATTTT
TRBV30	-	-	TRBJ1-6	CAWSDRLGNSPLHF	TGTGCCTGGAGTGACAGACTAGGAAATTCACCCCTCCACTTT
TRBV5-4	TRBD2	-	TRBJ2-2	CASSLSRGGAGELFF	TGTGCCAGCAGCTTGTCCCGGGGGGGCGCCGGGGAGCTGTTTTTT
TRBV4-1	-	-	TRBJ2-7	CASSQDEGGLYYEQYF	TGCGCCAGCAGCCAAGATGAGGGGGGGTTGTACTACGAGCAGTACTTC
TRBV7-9	-	-	TRBJ1-2	CASSLASPYGYTF	TGTGCCAGCAGCTTAGCGAGTCCCTATGGCTACACCTTC
TRBV4-2	-	few	TRBJ2-1	CASSQVLSSYNEQFF	TGTGCCAGCAGCCAAGTACTGAGCTCCTACAATGAGCAGTTCTTC
TRBV13	-	-	TRBJ2-3	CASSLGWRTADPTGTQYF	TGTGCCAGCAGCTTAGGCTGGAGGACAGCGGACCCCACAGGTACGCAGTATTTT
TRBV30	TRBD2	-	TRBJ2-2	CAWSRLAGGPDTGELFF	TGTGCCTGGAGCCGACTAGCGGGAGGGCCGGACACCGGGGAGCTGTTTTTT
TRBV19	-	-	TRBJ2-1	CASSISRNEQFF	TGTGCCAGTAGTATAAGCCGTAATGAGCAGTTCTTC
TRBV29-1	TRBD1	-	TRBJ1-1	CSVVTGGTEAFF	TGCAGCGTTGTGACAGGGGGCACTGAAGCTTTCTTT
TRBV4-3	-	-	TRBJ1-5	CASSQEPGLRGNQPQHF	TGCGCCAGCAGCCAAGAACCGGGACTCCGAGGCAATCAGCCCCAGCATTTT
TRBV18	TRBD2	once	TRBJ2-7	CASSAAREGRYEQYF	TGTGCCAGCTCAGCCGCTCGGGAGGGAAGGTACGAGCAGTACTTC
TRBV13	-	-	TRBJ2-7	CASSRGGYEQYF	TGTGCCAGCAGTCGAGGTGGCTACGAGCAGTACTTC
TRBV4-1	TRBD1	few	TRBJ2-6	CASSQGGRGKSGANVLTF	TGCGCCAGCAGCCAAGGAGGCAGGGGGAAATCTGGGGCCAACGTCCTGACTTTC
TRBV4-2	-	-	TRBJ2-3	CASSHTGDTQYF	TGTGCCAGCAGCCACACAGGGGATACGCAGTATTTT
TRBV28	TRBD2	-	TRBJ2-5	CASSFLAGGLQETQYF	TGTGCCAGCAGTTTCCTAGCGGGAGGGTTACAAGAGACCCAGTACTTC
TRBV7-6	TRBD1	-	TRBJ1-2	CASRLEPGQGNYGYTF	TGTGCCAGCAGACTTGAACCGGGACAGGGTAACTATGGCTACACCTTC
TRBV10-3	TRBD2	-	TRBJ2-3	CAIREAGDTDTQYF	TGTGCCATCCGAGAAGCGGGGGACACAGATACGCAGTATTTT
TRBV18	-	-	TRBJ1-1	CASSPGVGSVDTEAFF	TGTGCCAGCTCACCAGGGGTCGGGAGTGTGGACACTGAAGCTTTCTTT
TRBV19	TRBD2	medium-sized	TRBJ2-4	CASRGLAGGENIQYF	TGTGCCAGTAGGGGACTAGCGGGAGGGGAAAACATTCAGTACTTC
TRBV9	TRBD1	-	TRBJ2-6	CASSVGQGSSGANVLTF	TGTGCCAGCAGCGTCGGACAGGGCTCGTCTGGGGCCAACGTCCTGACTTTC
TRBV5-1	TRBD2	-	TRBJ2-7	CASSTWEGSEQYF	TGCGCCAGCAGCACTTGGGAGGGCTCCGAGCAGTACTTC
TRBV2	-	-	TRBJ2-5	CASRQGQETQYF	TGTGCCAGCAGACAGGGCCAAGAGACCCAGTACTTC
TRBV9	-	-	TRBJ1-2	CASSPQGTNYGYTF	TGTGCCAGCAGCCCCCAGGGGACTAACTATGGCTACACCTTC
TRBV4-1	-	few	TRBJ2-7	CASSQGRNSYEQYF	TGCGCCAGCAGCCAGGGGCGAAACTCCTACGAGCAGTACTTC
TRBV6-1	TRBD1	-	TRBJ1-2	CASSGTVASNYGYTF	TGTGCCAGCTCGGGGACAGTTGCCTCTAACTATGGCTACACCTTC
TRBV28	TRBD2	-	TRBJ2-1	CASSSIDGLAGSYNEQFF	TGTGCCAGCAGTTCAATCGACGGACTAGCGGGGTCCTACAATGAGCAGTTCTTC
TRBV5-4	TRBD1	-	TRBJ1-2	CASSYQGAGYGYTF	TGTGCCAGCAGCTACCAGGGGGCGGGCTATGGCTACACCTTC